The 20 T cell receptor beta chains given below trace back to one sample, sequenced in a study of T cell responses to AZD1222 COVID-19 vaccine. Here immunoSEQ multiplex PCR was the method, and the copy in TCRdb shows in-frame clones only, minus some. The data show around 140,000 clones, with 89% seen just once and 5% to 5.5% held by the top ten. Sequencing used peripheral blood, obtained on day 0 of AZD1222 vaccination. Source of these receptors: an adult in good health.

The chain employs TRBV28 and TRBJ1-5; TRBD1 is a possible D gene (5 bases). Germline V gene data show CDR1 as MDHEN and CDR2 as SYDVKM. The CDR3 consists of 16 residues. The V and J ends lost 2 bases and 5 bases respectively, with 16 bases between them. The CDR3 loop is CASSLRPRAGHQPQHF. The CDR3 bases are TGTGCCAGCAGTTTAAGACCCAGGGCCGGCCATCAGCCCCAGCATTTT.

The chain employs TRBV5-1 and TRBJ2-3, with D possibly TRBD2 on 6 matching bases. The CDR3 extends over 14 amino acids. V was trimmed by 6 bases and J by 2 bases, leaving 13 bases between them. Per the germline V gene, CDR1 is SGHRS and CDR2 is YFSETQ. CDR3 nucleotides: TGCGCCAGCAAATTCGGGGGAAACACAGATACGCAGTATTTT. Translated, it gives CASKFGGNTDTQYF.

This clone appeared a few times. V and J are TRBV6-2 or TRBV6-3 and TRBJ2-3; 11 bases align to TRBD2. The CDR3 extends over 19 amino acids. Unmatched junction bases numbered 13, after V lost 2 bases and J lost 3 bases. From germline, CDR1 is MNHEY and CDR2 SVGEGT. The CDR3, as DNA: TGTGCCAGCAGTTACGAGCTTAGCGGGAGGGCCGTTTGGACAGATACGCAGTATTTT. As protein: CASSYELSGRAVWTDTQYF.

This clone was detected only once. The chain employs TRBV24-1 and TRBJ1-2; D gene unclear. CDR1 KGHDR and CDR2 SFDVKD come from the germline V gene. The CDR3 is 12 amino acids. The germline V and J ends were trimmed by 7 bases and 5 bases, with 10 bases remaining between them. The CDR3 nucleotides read TGTGCCACCAGGTCCGAGCAATATGGCTACACCTTC. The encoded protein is CATRSEQYGYTF.

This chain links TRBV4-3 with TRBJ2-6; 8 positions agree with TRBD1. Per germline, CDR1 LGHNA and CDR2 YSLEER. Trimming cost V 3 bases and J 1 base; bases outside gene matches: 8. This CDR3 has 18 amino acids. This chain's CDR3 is CASSQVGQGASGANVLTF. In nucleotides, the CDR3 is TGCGCCAGCAGCCAGGTGGGGCAGGGGGCTTCTGGGGCCAACGTCCTGACTTTC.

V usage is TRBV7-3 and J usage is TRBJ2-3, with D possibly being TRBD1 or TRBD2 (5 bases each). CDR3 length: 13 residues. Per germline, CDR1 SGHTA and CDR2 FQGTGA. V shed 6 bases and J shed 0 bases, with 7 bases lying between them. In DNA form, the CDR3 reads TGTGCCAGCAGTTGGGGGAGCACAGATACGCAGTATTTT. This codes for CASSWGSTDTQYF.

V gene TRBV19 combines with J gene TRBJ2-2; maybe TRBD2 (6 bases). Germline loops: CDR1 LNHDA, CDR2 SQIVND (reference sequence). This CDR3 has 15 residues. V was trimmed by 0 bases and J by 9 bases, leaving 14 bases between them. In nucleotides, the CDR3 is TGTGCCAGTAGTATAGATCTAAGGAGGGACCGGGAGCTGTTTTTT. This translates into CASSIDLRRDRELFF. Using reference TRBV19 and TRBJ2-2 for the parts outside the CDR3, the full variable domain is DGGITQSPKYLFRKEGQNVTLSCEQNLNHDAMYWYRQDPGQGLRLIYYSQIVNDFQKGDIAEGYSVSREKKESFPLTVTSAQKNPTAFYLCASSIDLRRDRELFFGEGSRLTVL.

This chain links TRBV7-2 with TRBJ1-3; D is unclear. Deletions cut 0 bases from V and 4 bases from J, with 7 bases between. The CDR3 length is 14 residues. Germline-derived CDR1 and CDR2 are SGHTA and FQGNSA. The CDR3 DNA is TGTGCCAGCAGCTTAGCACTGACAGGAAACACCATATATTTT. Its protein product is CASSLALTGNTIYF.

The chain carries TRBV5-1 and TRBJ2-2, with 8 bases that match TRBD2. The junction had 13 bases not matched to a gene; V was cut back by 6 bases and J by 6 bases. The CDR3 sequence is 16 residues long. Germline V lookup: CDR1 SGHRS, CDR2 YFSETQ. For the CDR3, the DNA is TGCGCCAGCATCCCGGTAGCGGGATTTAACTCCGGGGAGCTGTTTTTT. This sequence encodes CASIPVAGFNSGELFF. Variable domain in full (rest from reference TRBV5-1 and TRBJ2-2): KAGVTQTPRYLIKTRGQQVTLSCSPISGHRSVSWYQQTPGQGLQFLFEYFSETQRNKGNFPGRFSGRQFSNSRSEMNVSTLELGDSALYLCASIPVAGFNSGELFFGEGSRLTVL.

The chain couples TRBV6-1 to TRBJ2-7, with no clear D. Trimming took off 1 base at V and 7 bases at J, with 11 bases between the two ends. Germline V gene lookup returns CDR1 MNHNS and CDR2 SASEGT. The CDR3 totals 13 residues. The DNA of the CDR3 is TGTGCCAGCAGTGAAGTTCGCCTAGGTGAGCAGTACTTC. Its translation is CASSEVRLGEQYF.

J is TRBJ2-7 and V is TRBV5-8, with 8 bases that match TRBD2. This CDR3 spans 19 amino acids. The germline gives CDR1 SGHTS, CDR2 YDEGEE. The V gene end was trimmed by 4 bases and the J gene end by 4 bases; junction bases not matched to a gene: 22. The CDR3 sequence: CASSSLASSGGDLIYEQYF. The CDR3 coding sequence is TGTGCCAGCAGCAGCTTGGCTTCAAGCGGGGGCGACCTAATTTACGAGCAGTACTTC.

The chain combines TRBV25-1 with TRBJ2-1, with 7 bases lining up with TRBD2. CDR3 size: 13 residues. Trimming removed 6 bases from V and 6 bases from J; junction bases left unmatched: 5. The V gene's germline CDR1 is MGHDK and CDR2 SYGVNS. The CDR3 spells CASRWGGSNEQFF. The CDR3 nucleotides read TGTGCCAGCAGGTGGGGGGGAAGCAATGAGCAGTTCTTC. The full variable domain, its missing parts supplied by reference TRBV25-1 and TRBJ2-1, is EADIYQTPRYLVIGTGKKITLECSQTMGHDKMYWYQQDPGMELHLIHYSYGVNSTEKGDLSSESTVSRIRTEHFPLTLESARPSHTSQYLCASRWGGSNEQFFGPGTRLTVL.

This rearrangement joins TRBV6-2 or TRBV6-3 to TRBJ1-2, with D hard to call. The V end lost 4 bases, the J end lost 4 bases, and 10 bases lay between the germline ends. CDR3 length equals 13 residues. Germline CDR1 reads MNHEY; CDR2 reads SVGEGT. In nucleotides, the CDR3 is TGTGCCAGCAGTTCCCCCAGGAGCTATGGCTACACCTTC. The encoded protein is CASSSPRSYGYTF.

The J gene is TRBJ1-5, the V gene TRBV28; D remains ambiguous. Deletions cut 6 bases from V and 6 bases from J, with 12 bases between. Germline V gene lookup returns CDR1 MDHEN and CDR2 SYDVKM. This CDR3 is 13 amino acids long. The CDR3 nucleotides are TGTGCCAGCAGACGGGGTTTTACTCAGCCCCAGCATTTT. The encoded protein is CASRRGFTQPQHF. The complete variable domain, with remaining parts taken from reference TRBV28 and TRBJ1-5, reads DVKVTQSSRYLVKRTGEKVFLECVQDMDHENMFWYRQDPGLGLRLIYFSYDVKMKEKGDIPEGYSVSREKKERFSLILESASTNQTSMYLCASRRGFTQPQHFGDGTRLSIL.

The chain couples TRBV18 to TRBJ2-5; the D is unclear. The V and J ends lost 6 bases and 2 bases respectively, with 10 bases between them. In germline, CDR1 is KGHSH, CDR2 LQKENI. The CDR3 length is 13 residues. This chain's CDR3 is CASSTSLQETQYF. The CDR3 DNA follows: TGTGCCAGCTCGACATCCTTGCAAGAGACCCAGTACTTC.

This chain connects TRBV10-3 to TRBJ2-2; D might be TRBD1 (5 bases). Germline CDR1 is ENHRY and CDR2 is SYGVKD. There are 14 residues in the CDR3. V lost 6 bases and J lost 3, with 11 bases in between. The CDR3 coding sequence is TGTGCCATCAGGGCAGGGTTCGACACCGGGGAGCTGTTTTTT. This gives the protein CAIRAGFDTGELFF.

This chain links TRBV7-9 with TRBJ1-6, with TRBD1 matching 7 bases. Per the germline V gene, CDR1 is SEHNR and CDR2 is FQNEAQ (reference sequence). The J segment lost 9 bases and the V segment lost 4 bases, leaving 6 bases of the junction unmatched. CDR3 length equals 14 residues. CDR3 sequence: CASSSTRGVSPLHF. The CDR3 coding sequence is TGTGCCAGCAGCTCGACCAGGGGGGTTTCACCCCTCCACTTT.

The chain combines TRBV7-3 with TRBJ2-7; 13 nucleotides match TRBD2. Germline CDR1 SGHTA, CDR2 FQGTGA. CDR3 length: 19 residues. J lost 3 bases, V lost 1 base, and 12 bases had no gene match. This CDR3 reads CASSLKSGTSGEGGYEQYF. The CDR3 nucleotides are TGTGCCAGCAGCTTAAAGTCCGGGACTAGCGGGGAGGGAGGCTACGAGCAGTACTTC.

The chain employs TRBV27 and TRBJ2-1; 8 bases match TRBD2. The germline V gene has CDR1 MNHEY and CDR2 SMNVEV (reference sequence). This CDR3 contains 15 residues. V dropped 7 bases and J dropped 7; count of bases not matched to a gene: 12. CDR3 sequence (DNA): TGTGCCAGCACCCCTACGGGAGGGCCGGGAAATGAGCAGTTCTTC. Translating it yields CASTPTGGPGNEQFF.

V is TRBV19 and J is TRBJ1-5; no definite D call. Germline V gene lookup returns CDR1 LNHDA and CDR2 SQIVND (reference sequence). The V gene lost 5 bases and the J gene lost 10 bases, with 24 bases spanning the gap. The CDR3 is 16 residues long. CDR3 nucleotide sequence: TGTGCCAGTAGTCCGTGGGCCCGGCCAAGCGGCGGACCCCAGCATTTT. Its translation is CASSPWARPSGGPQHF.